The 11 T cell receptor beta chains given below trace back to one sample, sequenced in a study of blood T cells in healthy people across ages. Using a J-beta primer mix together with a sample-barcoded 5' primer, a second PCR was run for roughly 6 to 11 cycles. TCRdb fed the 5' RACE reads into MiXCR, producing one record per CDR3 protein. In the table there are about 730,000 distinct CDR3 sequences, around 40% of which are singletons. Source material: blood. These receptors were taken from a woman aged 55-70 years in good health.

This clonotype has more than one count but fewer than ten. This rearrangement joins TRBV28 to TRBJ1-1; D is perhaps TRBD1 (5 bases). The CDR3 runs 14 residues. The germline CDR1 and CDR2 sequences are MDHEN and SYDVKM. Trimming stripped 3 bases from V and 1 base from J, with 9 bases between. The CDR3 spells CASSLADTNTEAFF. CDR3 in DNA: TGTGCCAGCAGTTTGGCGGACACGAACACTGAAGCTTTCTTT.

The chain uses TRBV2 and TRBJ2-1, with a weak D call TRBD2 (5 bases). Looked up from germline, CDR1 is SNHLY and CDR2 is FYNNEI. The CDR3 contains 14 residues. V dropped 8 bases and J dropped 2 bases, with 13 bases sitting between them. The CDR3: CASDERSTYNEQFF. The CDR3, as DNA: TGTGCCAGCGATGAGCGGTCCACCTACAATGAGCAGTTCTTC. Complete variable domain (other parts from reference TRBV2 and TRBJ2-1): EPEVTQTPSHQVTQMGQEVILRCVPISNHLYFYWYRQILGQKVEFLVSFYNNEISEKSEIFDDQFSVERPDGSNFTLKIRSTKLEDSAMYFCASDERSTYNEQFFGPGTRLTVL.

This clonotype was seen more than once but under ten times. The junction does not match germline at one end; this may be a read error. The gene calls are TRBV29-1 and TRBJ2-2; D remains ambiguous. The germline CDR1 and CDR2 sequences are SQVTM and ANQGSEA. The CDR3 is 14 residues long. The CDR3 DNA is TGCAGCGTTGAAGCAGGAGCGAAGACCGGGGAGCTGTTTTTT. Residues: CSVEAGAKTGELFF.

The CDR3 region is CASSLGGMNDNEQYF. CDR3 nucleotides: TGTGCCAGCAGTTTGGGGGGGATGAACGACAATGAGCAGTACTTC. This rearrangement joins TRBV28 to TRBJ2-5; 7 nucleotides match TRBD2. J lost 11 bases, V lost 3 bases, and 15 bases had no gene match. The CDR3 loop spans 15 amino acids. Germline V gene lookup returns CDR1 MDHEN and CDR2 SYDVKM.

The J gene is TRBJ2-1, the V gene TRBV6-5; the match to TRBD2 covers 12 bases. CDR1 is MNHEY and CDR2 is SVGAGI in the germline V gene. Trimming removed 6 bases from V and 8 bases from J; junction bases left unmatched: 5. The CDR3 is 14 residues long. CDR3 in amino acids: CASSQTSGRYEQFF. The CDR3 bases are TGTGCCAGCAGCCAGACTAGCGGGAGATATGAGCAGTTCTTC.

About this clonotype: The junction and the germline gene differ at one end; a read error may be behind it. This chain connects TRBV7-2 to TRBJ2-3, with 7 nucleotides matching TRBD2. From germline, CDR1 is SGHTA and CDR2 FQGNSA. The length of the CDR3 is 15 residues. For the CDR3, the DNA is TGTGCCAGCAGCGCATATGGACTAGTAACAGATATGCAGTATTTT. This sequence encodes CASSAYGLVTDMQYF.

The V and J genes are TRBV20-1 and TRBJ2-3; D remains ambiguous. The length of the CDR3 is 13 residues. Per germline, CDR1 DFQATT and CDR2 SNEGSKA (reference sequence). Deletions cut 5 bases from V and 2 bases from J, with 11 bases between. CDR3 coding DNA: TGCAGTGCTCTTGCCCCATACACAGATACGCAGTATTTT. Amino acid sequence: CSALAPYTDTQYF.

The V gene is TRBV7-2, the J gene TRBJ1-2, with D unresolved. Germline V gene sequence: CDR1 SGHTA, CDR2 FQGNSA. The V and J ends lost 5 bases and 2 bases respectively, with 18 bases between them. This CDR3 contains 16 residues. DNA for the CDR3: TGTGCCAGCAGCCGCCTCGGGGATCCCGGGAACTATGGCTACACCTTC. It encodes CASSRLGDPGNYGYTF.

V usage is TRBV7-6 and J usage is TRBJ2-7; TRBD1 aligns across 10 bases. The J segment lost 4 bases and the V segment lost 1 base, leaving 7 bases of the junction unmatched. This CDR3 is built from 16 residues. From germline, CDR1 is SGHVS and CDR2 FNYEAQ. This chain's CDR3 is CASSLGNPGQGYEQYF. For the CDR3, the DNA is TGTGCCAGCAGCTTAGGAAACCCGGGACAGGGGTACGAGCAGTACTTC.

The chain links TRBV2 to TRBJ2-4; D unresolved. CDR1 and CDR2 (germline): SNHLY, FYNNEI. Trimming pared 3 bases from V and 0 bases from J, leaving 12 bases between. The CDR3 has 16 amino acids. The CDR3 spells CASSEDQRKAKNIQYF. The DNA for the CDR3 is TGTGCCAGCAGTGAGGACCAACGGAAAGCCAAAAACATTCAGTACTTC. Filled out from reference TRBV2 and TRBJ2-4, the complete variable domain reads EPEVTQTPSHQVTQMGQEVILRCVPISNHLYFYWYRQILGQKVEFLVSFYNNEISEKSEIFDDQFSVERPDGSNFTLKIRSTKLEDSAMYFCASSEDQRKAKNIQYFGAGTRLSVL.

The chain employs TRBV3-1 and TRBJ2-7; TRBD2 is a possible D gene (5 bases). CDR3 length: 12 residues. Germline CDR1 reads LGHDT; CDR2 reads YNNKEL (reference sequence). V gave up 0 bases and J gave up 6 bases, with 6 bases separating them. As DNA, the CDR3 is TGTGCCAGCAGCCAAGATGAGGGCGAGCAGTACTTC. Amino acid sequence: CASSQDEGEQYF.